Following are 9 T cell receptor beta chains from one sample sequenced in a study of memory CD4+ T cells and cytomegalovirus serostatus. Single viable CD3+CD4+CD8-CD45RO+ cells were sorted as the memory CD4+ T cells. Method: immunoSEQ multiplex PCR; TCRdb's copy keeps in-frame clones and lacks some. The data show tens of thousands of clones, with 76% seen just once and roughly 1.1% held by the top ten. Sequenced: memory CD4+ T cells from blood. The origin of the receptors is an adult in good health and CMV-seronegative.

The rearrangement uses TRBV4-2 and TRBJ2-1; 8 bases match TRBD2. J was trimmed by 5 bases and V by 0 bases; bases with no gene match: 6. CDR3 length: 16 residues. The germline V gene encodes CDR1 LGHNA and CDR2 YNFKEQ. The CDR3 is CASSQDFRGGNNEQFF. The CDR3 DNA sequence: TGTGCCAGCAGCCAAGATTTTCGCGGGGGGAACAATGAGCAGTTCTTC.

The chain recombines TRBV14 with TRBJ2-6, with TRBD1 matching over 7 bases. Germline CDR1 reads SGHDN; CDR2 reads FVKESK. V gave up 4 bases and J gave up 0 bases; unmatched junction bases: 6. The CDR3 has 17 amino acids. The CDR3 nucleotides read TGTGCCAGCAGCCCCCCGCGACAGGGCTCTGGGGCCAACGTCCTGACTTTC. This codes for CASSPPRQGSGANVLTF.

The chain couples TRBV19 to TRBJ1-3; D unclear. The CDR3 runs to 16 residues. Per germline, CDR1 LNHDA and CDR2 SQIVND (reference sequence). The germline V and J ends were trimmed by 3 bases and 0 bases, with 12 bases remaining between them. CDR3 in DNA: TGTGCCAGTAGTATTATGGGCACTTCCTCTGGAAACACCATATATTTT. Amino acid sequence: CASSIMGTSSGNTIYF.

The chain uses TRBV7-3 and TRBJ1-1; D possibly corresponds to TRBD1 (5 bases). CDR1 is SGHTA and CDR2 is FQGTGA in the germline V gene. The CDR3 extends over 15 amino acids. V shed 0 bases and J shed 2 bases, with 10 bases lying between them. DNA for the CDR3: TGTGCCAGCAGCTTAACGGTACAGGAAAACACTGAAGCTTTCTTT. It translates to CASSLTVQENTEAFF.

The chain uses TRBV18 and TRBJ1-2; D gene ambiguous. Trimming pared 0 bases from V and 4 bases from J, leaving 15 bases between. Germline CDR1 is KGHSH and CDR2 is LQKENI. The CDR3 spans 16 residues. The CDR3 reads CASSPPMTPSSYGYTF. The DNA of the CDR3 is TGTGCCAGCTCACCACCAATGACCCCATCCTCCTATGGCTACACCTTC.

On this clone: Germline and junction disagree at one end, which may indicate a read error. In nucleotides, the CDR3 is TGTGCCAGCATTCCCCTACAGGGGAGAGAAGCTTCCTTT. Translation: CASIPLQGREASF. This chain uses TRBV6-5 with TRBJ1-1, with TRBD1 matching over 7 bases. The CDR3 extends over 13 amino acids. Germline loops: CDR1 MNHEY, CDR2 SVGAGI.

V is TRBV6-6 and J is TRBJ1-3; unclear D gene. CDR3 length: 14 amino acids. The germline V and J ends were trimmed by 6 bases and 0 bases, with 9 bases remaining between them. CDR1 is MNHNY and CDR2 is SVGAGI in the germline V gene (reference sequence). The CDR3 DNA follows: TGTGCCAGCAGGCTGACGGCCTCTGGAAACACCATATATTTT. Translating gives CASRLTASGNTIYF.

This clone was seen a handful of times. The chain links TRBV27 to TRBJ2-2; 7 bases align to TRBD2. The CDR3 sequence is 14 residues long. Germline-derived CDR1 and CDR2 are MNHEY and SMNVEV (reference sequence). J gave up 2 bases and V 8 bases, and 5 bases lay outside the gene matches. The CDR3 DNA sequence: TGTGCCAGCGGGACGGGACTAAACACCGGGGAGCTGTTTTTT. The encoded protein is CASGTGLNTGELFF.

This clone was counted between two and nine times. The V gene is TRBV6-6, the J gene TRBJ1-1, with D tentatively TRBD1 (5 bases). Germline assignment: CDR1 MNHNY and CDR2 SVGAGI (reference sequence). CDR3 length equals 13 residues. Between the trimmed V and J ends, which lost 5 bases and 5 bases, there was a span of 12 bases. In DNA form, the CDR3 reads TGTGCCAGCAGTGCGACAGTAAGGACTGAAGCTTTCTTT. Protein product: CASSATVRTEAFF.